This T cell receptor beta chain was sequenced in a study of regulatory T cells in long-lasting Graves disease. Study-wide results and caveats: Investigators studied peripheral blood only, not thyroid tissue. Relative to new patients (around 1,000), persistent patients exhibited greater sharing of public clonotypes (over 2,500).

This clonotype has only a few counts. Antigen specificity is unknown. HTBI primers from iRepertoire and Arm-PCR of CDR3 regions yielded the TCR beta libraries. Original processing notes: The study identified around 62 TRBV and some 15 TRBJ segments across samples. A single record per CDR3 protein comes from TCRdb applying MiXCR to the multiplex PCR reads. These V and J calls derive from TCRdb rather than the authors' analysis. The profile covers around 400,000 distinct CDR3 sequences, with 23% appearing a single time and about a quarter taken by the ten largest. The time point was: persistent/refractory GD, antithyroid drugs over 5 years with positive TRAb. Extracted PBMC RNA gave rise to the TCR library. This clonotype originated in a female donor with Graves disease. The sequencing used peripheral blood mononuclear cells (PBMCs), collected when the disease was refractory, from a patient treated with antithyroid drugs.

The CDR3 nucleotides read TGTGCCAGCAGCTTAGCGCGAGCAGGGGTAGAGGAGCAGTACTTC. Its translation: CASSLARAGVEEQYF. The gene calls are TRBV7-9 and TRBJ2-7; weak D call: TRBD1 (6 bases). V gave up 0 bases and J gave up 7 bases, with 16 bases separating them. The germline V gene has CDR1 SEHNR and CDR2 FQNEAQ (reference sequence). This CDR3 spans 15 amino acids.